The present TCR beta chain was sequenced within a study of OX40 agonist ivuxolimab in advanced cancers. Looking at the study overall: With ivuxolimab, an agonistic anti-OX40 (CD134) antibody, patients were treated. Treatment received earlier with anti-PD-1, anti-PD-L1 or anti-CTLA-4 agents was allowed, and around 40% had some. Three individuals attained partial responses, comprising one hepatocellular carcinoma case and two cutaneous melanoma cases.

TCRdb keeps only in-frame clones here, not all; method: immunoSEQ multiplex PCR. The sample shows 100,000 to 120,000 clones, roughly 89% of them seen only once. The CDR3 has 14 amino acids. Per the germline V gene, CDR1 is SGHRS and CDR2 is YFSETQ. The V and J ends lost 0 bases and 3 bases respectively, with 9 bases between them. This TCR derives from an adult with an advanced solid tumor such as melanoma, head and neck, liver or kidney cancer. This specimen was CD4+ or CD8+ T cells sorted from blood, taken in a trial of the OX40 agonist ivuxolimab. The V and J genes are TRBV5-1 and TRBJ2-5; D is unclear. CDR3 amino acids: CASSLGGREETQYF. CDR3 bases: TGCGCCAGCAGCTTGGGTGGTCGGGAAGAGACCCAGTACTTC.